The 23 T cell receptor beta chains given below trace back to one sample, sequenced in a study of blood T cell repertoires in COVID-19. Clones were sequenced by immunoSEQ multiplex PCR, and TCRdb holds only the in-frame ones, with some missing. The sample yields 45,000 to 60,000 clones, roughly 84% seen once. Sequencing was done on a sample of peripheral blood. These receptors were taken from a man between 70 and 80 years old with active COVID-19.

CDR3 nucleotides: TGTGCAAGTCGCCAGGGTCGGGACAGGGGGTCCTACGAGCAGTACTTC. Translation gives CASRQGRDRGSYEQYF. The rearrangement uses TRBV12-2 and TRBJ2-7; the D call of TRBD1 is as the table states it, not checked on the DNA. TRBV12-2 is deemed a pseudogene. The CDR3 has 16 amino acids.

The chain carries TRBV27 and TRBJ2-7; D is uncertain. Germline CDR1 and CDR2: MNHEY and SMNVEV (reference sequence). V lost 0 bases and J 2 bases, leaving 5 bases between the germline ends. This CDR3 contains 13 residues. As DNA, the CDR3 is TGTGCCAGCAGTTTATCGTTAACCTACGAGCAGTACTTC. This encodes CASSLSLTYEQYF.

This clone was picked up a small number of times. V gene TRBV4-3 combines with J gene TRBJ1-4; possibly TRBD1 for D (6 bases). V lost 0 bases and J 7 bases, leaving 15 bases between the germline ends. Germline V lookup: CDR1 LGHNA, CDR2 YSLEER. The CDR3 has 16 residues. CDR3 protein: CASSQDPQGGGEKLFF. CDR3 sequence (DNA): TGCGCCAGCAGCCAAGACCCCCAGGGAGGGGGTGAAAAACTGTTTTTT.

The CDR3: CASSSRRGPGGNQPQHF. The CDR3, as DNA: TGTGCCAGCAGCTCTAGGCGGGGACCGGGGGGCAATCAGCCCCAGCATTTT. J is TRBJ1-5 and V is TRBV7-8, with TRBD1 as a possible D gene (5 bases). Trimming cost V 4 bases and J 2 bases, with 18 bases left between them. The CDR3 extends over 17 amino acids. Looked up from germline, CDR1 is SGHVS and CDR2 is FQNEAQ.

This chain joins TRBV9 and TRBJ2-2; 10 bases fit TRBD2. The CDR3 loop spans 15 amino acids. Per germline, CDR1 SGDLS and CDR2 YYNGEE. V lost 3 bases to trimming and J lost 1 base; unmatched junction nucleotides: 0. The CDR3 here is CASSASGGNTGELFF. CDR3 nucleotide sequence: TGTGCCAGCAGCGCTAGCGGGGGGAACACCGGGGAGCTGTTTTTT.

The J gene is TRBJ1-1, the V gene TRBV7-8; D is unclear. Trimming shortened V by 8 bases and J by 1 base, and 11 bases separated the two germline ends. Looked up from germline, CDR1 is SGHVS and CDR2 is FQNEAQ. CDR3 length: 13 residues. The CDR3 DNA reads TGTGCCAGCGGGAGGACGGAGAACACTGAAGCTTTCTTT. Its protein is CASGRTENTEAFF.

The V and J genes are TRBV6-5 and TRBJ2-2, with 7 positions matching TRBD1. The CDR3 has 15 residues. Germline V gives CDR1 MNHEY, CDR2 SVGAGI. J lost 4 bases, V lost 8 bases, and 10 bases had no gene match. The CDR3 nucleotides are TGTGCCAGCGGCCTAATCTCAGGGGGCACCGGGGAGCTGTTTTTT. Translated: CASGLISGGTGELFF.

CDR3 DNA sequence: TGTGCCAGCAGTCCCGGGACTGGGGGTAGCACAGATACGCAGTATTTT. Translation: CASSPGTGGSTDTQYF. The chain links TRBV6-4 to TRBJ2-3, with a weak D call TRBD2 (6 bases). Trimming took off 5 bases at V and 0 bases at J, with 15 bases between the two ends. Germline lookup yields CDR1 MRHNA and CDR2 SNTAGT. The CDR3 spans 16 residues.

This clone was found once. This sequence joins TRBV30 and TRBJ1-5; a possible D gene is TRBD1 (6 bases). The CDR3 runs to 14 residues. V was trimmed by 7 bases and J by 3 bases, leaving 16 bases between them. CDR1 is GTSNPN, CDR2 SVGIG, per germline (reference sequence). This CDR3 reads CALSRGGNNQPQHF. The CDR3 coding sequence is TGTGCCTTATCTCGGGGGGGCAACAATCAGCCCCAGCATTTT.

The chain carries TRBV11-2 and TRBJ1-3; 8 bases match TRBD1. The CDR3 runs to 18 residues. The V segment lost 2 bases and the J segment 0 bases; nucleotides outside the gene matches: 9. CDR1 and CDR2 (germline): SGHAT, FQNNGV. The CDR3 reads CASSLRDTGGVSGNTIYF. CDR3 nucleotide sequence: TGTGCCAGCAGCTTACGGGATACAGGGGGGGTCTCTGGAAACACCATATATTTT.

This clone was counted once. The chain couples TRBV29-1 to TRBJ2-1; 8 nucleotides match TRBD1. V lost 6 bases to trimming and J lost 6 bases; unmatched junction nucleotides: 7. This CDR3 is built from 13 residues. Germline V gene sequence: CDR1 SQVTM, CDR2 ANQGSEA. This CDR3 is CSVGRTGPNEQFF. In DNA, the CDR3 is TGCAGCGTCGGTCGGACAGGGCCCAATGAGCAGTTCTTC.

The chain carries TRBV30 and TRBJ2-3; tentative D call: TRBD1 (5 bases). V was cut by 1 base and J by 0 bases, with 17 bases left in between. Germline V CDR1 and CDR2: GTSNPN, SVGIG (reference sequence). The CDR3 extends over 17 amino acids. The CDR3 reads CAWSAGSRAASTDTQYF. The CDR3 bases are TGTGCCTGGAGTGCAGGATCCAGGGCCGCTAGCACAGATACGCAGTATTTT.

J is TRBJ1-2 and V is TRBV4-3; tentatively, D is TRBD1 (5 bases). The CDR3 has 14 amino acids. Germline V gene sequence: CDR1 LGHNA, CDR2 YSLEER. V was trimmed by 0 bases and J by 6 bases, leaving 11 bases between them. The chain's CDR3 is CASSQDWQGNGYTF. Here the CDR3 DNA reads TGCGCCAGCAGCCAAGATTGGCAGGGTAATGGCTACACCTTC.

This chain uses TRBV24-1 with TRBJ2-2; 7 bases align to TRBD1. Germline V gives CDR1 KGHDR, CDR2 SFDVKD. V shed 3 bases and J 0 bases; nucleotides not matched to a gene: 3. This CDR3 comprises 16 residues. In DNA form, the CDR3 reads TGTGCCACCAGTGATAACGACAGGGCGAACACCGGGGAGCTGTTTTTT. Translation: CATSDNDRANTGELFF.

The chain combines TRBV6-2 or TRBV6-3 with TRBJ2-1, with 12 bases aligning to TRBD2. Germline assignment: CDR1 MNHEY and CDR2 SVGEGT. This CDR3 spans 17 amino acids. Trimming cost V 6 bases and J 7 bases; bases outside gene matches: 13. In nucleotides, the CDR3 is TGTGCCAGCAGCCCTGGACTAGCGGGGATTCGGGGGAATGAGCAGTTCTTC. It encodes CASSPGLAGIRGNEQFF.

V is TRBV9 and J is TRBJ1-2; 7 positions agree with TRBD1. With 0 bases clipped from V and 2 bases from J, the junction kept 1 base outside the gene matches. The CDR3 runs 14 residues. Germline V gene lookup returns CDR1 SGDLS and CDR2 YYNGEE. CDR3 region: CASSVVTGNYGYTF. In DNA, the CDR3 is TGTGCCAGCAGCGTAGTGACAGGGAACTATGGCTACACCTTC.

The chain has TRBV14 and TRBJ1-1; D is perhaps TRBD1 (5 bases). Germline-derived CDR1 and CDR2 are SGHDN and FVKESK. The CDR3 covers 14 residues. V shed 7 bases and J shed 4 bases, with 16 bases lying between them. CDR3 protein: CASTRRGFGTEAFF. The CDR3 region has the DNA TGTGCCAGCACACGGCGGGGGTTTGGCACTGAAGCTTTCTTT.

V and J are TRBV5-4 and TRBJ2-2; perhaps TRBD1 as D (6 bases). The CDR3 is made up of 16 amino acids. The V end was cut by 0 bases, the J end by 2 bases, with 11 bases between. Germline CDR1 and CDR2: SGHNT and YYREEE (reference sequence). The CDR3 loop reads CASSLAARGNTGELFF. The CDR3 nucleotides read TGTGCCAGCAGCTTGGCCGCCAGGGGAAACACCGGGGAGCTGTTTTTT. Looking up the rest from reference TRBV5-4 and TRBJ2-2 gives the full variable domain: ETGVTQSPTHLIKTRGQQVTLRCSSQSGHNTVSWYQQALGQGPQFIFQYYREEENGRGNFPPRFSGLQFPNYSSELNVNALELDDSALYLCASSLAARGNTGELFFGEGSRLTVL.

The J gene is TRBJ2-2, the V gene TRBV15; TRBD2 is a possible D gene (7 bases). The germline gives CDR1 LNHNV, CDR2 YYDKDF (reference sequence). This CDR3 comprises 16 residues. V shed 5 bases and J shed 3 bases, with 16 bases lying between them. The CDR3 DNA reads as TGTGCCACCAGCCGTTGGGGGGGCGGGGACACCGGGGAGCTGTTTTTT. As protein: CATSRWGGGDTGELFF.

The chain links TRBV6-2 or TRBV6-3 to TRBJ2-5; TRBD1 is a possible D gene (6 bases). The germline CDR1 and CDR2 sequences are MNHEY and SVGEGT. The CDR3 spans 17 residues. V was shortened by 2 bases and J by 0 bases, with 16 bases between the two germline ends. The CDR3, as DNA: TGTGCCAGCAGTTACCCTTCGGGTAGGACAGACCAAGAGACCCAGTACTTC. It specifies CASSYPSGRTDQETQYF.

The V gene is TRBV4-2, the J gene TRBJ1-1, with D unresolved. Germline assignment: CDR1 LGHNA and CDR2 YNFKEQ. V lost 6 bases, J lost 7 bases, and 18 bases lay in between. The CDR3 sequence is 14 residues long. The CDR3 DNA reads TGTGCCAGCAGTCATGAGGGTGTGTTGGTTGAAGCTTTCTTT. Translated: CASSHEGVLVEAFF.

The table lists this clone with a few counts. The J gene is TRBJ1-1, the V gene TRBV4-3, with D unresolved. The CDR3 length is 16 residues. Germline CDR1 is LGHNA and CDR2 is YSLEER. V was cut by 2 bases and J by 0 bases, with 13 bases left in between. CDR3 residues: CASSQRGSSMNTEAFF. In DNA form, the CDR3 reads TGCGCCAGCAGCCAACGGGGTTCGTCGATGAACACTGAAGCTTTCTTT.

This chain uses TRBV12-3 or TRBV12-4 with TRBJ2-7; TRBD1 agrees at 10 bases. The CDR3 spans 13 residues. With V trimmed by 10 bases and J by 5 bases, 8 bases remained unmatched. CDR3 DNA sequence: TGTGCCACCATGAGGACAGGGGGGAACGAGCAGTACTTC. Protein product: CATMRTGGNEQYF.